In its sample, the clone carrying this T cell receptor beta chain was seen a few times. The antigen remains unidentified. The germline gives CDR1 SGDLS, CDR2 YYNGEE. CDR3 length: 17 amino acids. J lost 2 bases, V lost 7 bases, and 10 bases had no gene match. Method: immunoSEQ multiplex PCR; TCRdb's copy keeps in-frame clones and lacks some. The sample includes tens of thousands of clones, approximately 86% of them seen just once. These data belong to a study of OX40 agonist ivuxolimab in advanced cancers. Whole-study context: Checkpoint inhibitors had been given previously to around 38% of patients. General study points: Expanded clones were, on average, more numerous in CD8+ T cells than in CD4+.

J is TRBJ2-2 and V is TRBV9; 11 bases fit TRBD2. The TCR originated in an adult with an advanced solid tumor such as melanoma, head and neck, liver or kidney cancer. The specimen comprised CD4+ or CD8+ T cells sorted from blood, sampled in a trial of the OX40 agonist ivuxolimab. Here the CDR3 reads CASARWRLAGNTGELFF. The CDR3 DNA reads TGTGCCAGCGCTAGGTGGAGACTAGCGGGAAACACCGGGGAGCTGTTTTTT.